The 27 T cell receptor beta chains below all came from one sample that was sequenced in a study of radiotherapy plus CTLA-4 blockade in lung cancer. Clones were read by immunoSEQ multiplex PCR, and TCRdb kept only the in-frame ones, dropping some. The sample shows about 90,000 clones, 72% of them seen only once. The sample consisted of peripheral blood, taken from a patient treated with radiotherapy plus ipilimumab. The receptor source for this set is a human donor with non-small cell lung cancer that progressed on radiotherapy plus ipilimumab.

The chain employs TRBV14 and TRBJ2-7; 7 nucleotides agree with TRBD1. The CDR3 extends over 12 amino acids. Germline trimming cut 4 bases from V and 11 bases from J; bases unmatched to any gene: 8. Germline assignment: CDR1 SGHDN and CDR2 FVKESK. CDR3 amino acids: CASSPNSDRKYF. The CDR3, as DNA: TGTGCCAGCAGCCCCAACTCGGACAGGAAGTACTTC.

As regards this clone: This may be a read error, as it is one base from a much larger clone. This sequence joins TRBV7-7 and TRBJ2-7, with a tentative D call TRBD1 (6 bases). Germline V CDR1 and CDR2: SSHAT, FNYEAQ (reference sequence). The V and J ends lost 5 bases and 5 bases respectively, with 16 bases between them. This CDR3 is built from 14 residues. The CDR3 bases are TGTGCCAGCAGCCTCCTGGTGGGGGACAACGAGCAGTACTTC. Translating gives CASSLLVGDNEQYF.

This clone was found once. The CDR3 DNA is TGTGCCAGCTCGTCGGGACTAGCGGGAGGGCCCGCCGGGGAGCTGTTTTTT. This sequence encodes CASSSGLAGGPAGELFF. The genes are TRBV18 and TRBJ2-2; the match to TRBD2 covers 16 bases. Germline V CDR1 and CDR2: KGHSH, LQKENI. The ends lost 6 bases at V and 6 bases at J; junction bases unmatched: 7. The CDR3 extends over 17 amino acids.

This clone came up a few times. The chain employs TRBV5-1 and TRBJ2-7; possible D gene TRBD2, 6 bases. Trimming removed 0 bases from V and 7 bases from J, with 14 bases in between. Germline CDR1 reads SGHRS; CDR2 reads YFSETQ. The CDR3 totals 14 residues. The CDR3 is CASSLEWGTREQYF. CDR3 sequence (DNA): TGCGCCAGCAGCTTGGAGTGGGGGACTCGAGAGCAGTACTTC.

The chain joins TRBV21-1 to TRBJ2-7. TRBV21-1 is assigned pseudogene status. This CDR3 contains 16 residues. The CDR3 sequence is CASSKGRTRRSYEQYF. Here the CDR3 DNA reads TGTGCCAGCAGCAAAGGGCGAACACGTAGATCCTACGAGCAGTACTTC.

This sequence joins TRBV6-1 and TRBJ1-2, with 9 bases that match TRBD1. V lost 10 bases, J lost 5 bases, and 11 bases stayed unmatched. Germline V gives CDR1 MNHNS, CDR2 SASEGT. CDR3 length: 14 residues. This chain's CDR3 is CATRGTGSMYGYTF. The CDR3 bases are TGTGCCACAAGGGGGACAGGGAGTATGTATGGCTACACCTTC.

The chain combines TRBV13 with TRBJ1-2; no clear D. Germline-derived CDR1 and CDR2 are PRHDT and FYEKMQ (reference sequence). Deletions cut 0 bases from V and 4 bases from J, with 9 bases between. CDR3 length: 14 residues. For the CDR3, the DNA is TGTGCCAGCAGCTTAGGCAAGGCAGTCTATGGCTACACCTTC. This codes for CASSLGKAVYGYTF.

This clone was seen a single time. The chain couples TRBV18 to TRBJ2-1, with TRBD2 matching over 8 bases. The CDR3 contains 14 residues. Germline loops: CDR1 KGHSH, CDR2 LQKENI. The V gene end was trimmed by 3 bases and the J gene end by 7 bases; junction bases not matched to a gene: 5. The CDR3 bases are TGTGCCAGCTCACCGCGGACTAGCCTTAATGAGCAGTTCTTC. Its protein is CASSPRTSLNEQFF.

This clone has only a few counts. CDR3 coding DNA: TGTGCCAGTAGCCCAGGGAGCGCTGGAAACACCATATATTTT. Translating gives CASSPGSAGNTIYF. The chain has TRBV19 and TRBJ1-3, with D tentatively TRBD1 (5 bases). Trimming took 6 bases from V and 2 from J, leaving 11 bases between them. Per the germline V gene, CDR1 is LNHDA and CDR2 is SQIVND (reference sequence). This CDR3 is 14 amino acids long.

V usage is TRBV30 and J usage is TRBJ1-6; 7 nucleotides line up with TRBD1. Germline trimming cut 7 bases from V and 3 bases from J; bases unmatched to any gene: 9. The CDR3 is made up of 15 amino acids. Germline V CDR1 and CDR2: GTSNPN, SVGIG (reference sequence). The CDR3 bases are TGTGCCTCAAAGGGGACAGCGATCTATAATTCACCCCTCCACTTT. The encoded protein is CASKGTAIYNSPLHF.

The V call is TRBV4-1, the J call TRBJ2-5, with D tentatively TRBD2 (6 bases). V dropped 4 bases and J dropped 2 bases, with 17 bases sitting between them. Looked up from germline, CDR1 is MGHRA and CDR2 is YSYEKL. There are 16 residues in the CDR3. The CDR3 region is CASSPFLGEEQETQYF. CDR3 bases: TGCGCCAGCAGCCCCTTCCTCGGGGAGGAACAAGAGACCCAGTACTTC.

The chain joins TRBV2 to TRBJ2-1, with D unclear. Between the trimmed V and J ends, which lost 8 bases and 6 bases, there was a span of 8 bases. Per the germline V gene, CDR1 is SNHLY and CDR2 is FYNNEI. CDR3 length equals 11 residues. As DNA, the CDR3 is TGTGCCAGCGGGAATGGCAATGAGCAGTTCTTC. Translated, it gives CASGNGNEQFF.

The rearrangement joins TRBV5-1 to TRBJ1-5; D is unclear. The V gene lost 5 bases and the J gene lost 5 bases, with 17 bases spanning the gap. Germline CDR1 and CDR2: SGHRS and YFSETQ. This CDR3 has 15 amino acids. The CDR3 region is CASRFGPRDDQPQHF. Written as DNA, the CDR3 is TGCGCCAGCAGATTTGGACCGAGGGATGATCAGCCCCAGCATTTT.

The chain has TRBV27 and TRBJ1-5, with TRBD1 identical over 7 bases. Germline CDR1 reads MNHEY; CDR2 reads SMNVEV (reference sequence). The junction had 5 bases not matched to a gene; V was cut back by 2 bases and J by 7 bases. This CDR3 is built from 14 residues. CDR3 nucleotide sequence: TGTGCCAGCAGTTTACGGACAGGTCACCAGCCCCAGCATTTT. Protein sequence: CASSLRTGHQPQHF.

J is TRBJ2-3 and V is TRBV5-1, with 12 positions matching TRBD2. Germline V gene lookup returns CDR1 SGHRS and CDR2 YFSETQ. V trimming: 1 base; J trimming: 3 bases; junction bases outside the gene matches: 6. The CDR3 is 17 residues long. CDR3 nucleotide sequence: TGCGCCAGCAGCTTGTACGGGCTAGCGGGAGGGACAGATACGCAGTATTTT. Protein sequence: CASSLYGLAGGTDTQYF.

The chain has TRBV15 and TRBJ2-5, with a possible D match to TRBD2 (6 bases). V lost 3 bases and J lost 9, with 14 bases in between. This CDR3 is 13 amino acids long. The germline V gene encodes CDR1 LNHNV and CDR2 YYDKDF (reference sequence). The CDR3 protein is CATSRGDSRAQYF. CDR3 coding DNA: TGTGCCACCAGCAGGGGGGACTCACGGGCCCAGTACTTC.

V is TRBV11-2 and J is TRBJ1-3, with a possible D match to TRBD1 (5 bases). The germline V gene encodes CDR1 SGHAT and CDR2 FQNNGV. This CDR3 region has 16 residues. Trimming cost V 3 bases and J 2 bases, with 14 bases left between them. CDR3 in amino acids: CASSLGGSRTGNTIYF. CDR3 DNA: TGTGCCAGCAGCTTGGGGGGGAGTCGAACTGGAAACACCATATATTTT.

The gene calls are TRBV6-1 and TRBJ2-1, with 13 bases matching TRBD2. Looked up from germline, CDR1 is MNHNS and CDR2 is SASEGT. The CDR3 totals 15 residues. V was pared by 6 bases and J by 3 bases, with 2 bases of the junction left unmatched. The CDR3 loop is CASRGTSGNYNEQFF. DNA of the CDR3: TGTGCCAGCAGAGGGACTAGCGGGAACTACAATGAGCAGTTCTTC.

The V call is TRBV5-1, the J call TRBJ2-1; D not certain. V was pared by 4 bases and J by 8 bases, with 13 bases between. The germline CDR1 and CDR2 sequences are SGHRS and YFSETQ. This CDR3 has 13 amino acids. CDR3 sequence: CASSTAWVDEQFF. Written as DNA, the CDR3 is TGCGCCAGCAGCACCGCCTGGGTGGATGAGCAGTTCTTC.

The CDR3 sequence is CASSLGGGSGNTIYF. In DNA, the CDR3 is TGTGCCAGCAGCTTAGGGGGGGGATCTGGAAACACCATATATTTT. This chain links TRBV7-7 with TRBJ1-3, with D possibly matching TRBD1 (5 bases). Trimming removed 1 base at V and 1 base at J, with 8 bases between. This CDR3 has 15 amino acids. Germline lookup yields CDR1 SSHAT and CDR2 FNYEAQ (reference sequence).

The CDR3 is CASSSWGLSGNTIYF. CDR3 coding DNA: TGTGCCAGCAGCTCGTGGGGGCTCTCTGGAAACACCATATATTTT. This rearrangement joins TRBV13 to TRBJ1-3; D is possibly TRBD1 (6 bases). V was cut by 4 bases and J by 0 bases, with 10 bases left in between. This CDR3 has 15 amino acids. Germline V gene lookup returns CDR1 PRHDT and CDR2 FYEKMQ (reference sequence).

The chain employs TRBV6-6 and TRBJ1-1; 8 nucleotides agree with TRBD1. Germline CDR1 is MNHNY and CDR2 is SVGAGI (reference sequence). The CDR3 is made up of 15 amino acids. V was pared by 5 bases and J by 0 bases, with 5 bases of the junction left unmatched. This chain's CDR3 is CASSPQGAMNTEAFF. In DNA, the CDR3 is TGTGCCAGCAGTCCTCAGGGGGCGATGAACACTGAAGCTTTCTTT.

The V call is TRBV9, the J call TRBJ1-3; D ambiguous. This CDR3 comprises 15 residues. Germline CDR1 is SGDLS and CDR2 is YYNGEE. Trimming shortened V by 0 bases and J by 0 bases, and 7 bases separated the two germline ends. CDR3 residues: CASSVDPISGNTIYF. The CDR3 DNA sequence: TGTGCCAGCAGCGTAGACCCGATCTCTGGAAACACCATATATTTT.

This CDR3 reads CASSASGGSWNQPQHF. The CDR3, as DNA: TGTGCCAGCAGTGCTTCAGGGGGCTCTTGGAATCAGCCCCAGCATTTT. This chain joins TRBV2 and TRBJ1-5; 8 bases match TRBD1. CDR3 length equals 16 residues. CDR1 and CDR2 (germline): SNHLY, FYNNEI. V dropped 4 bases and J dropped 4; count of bases not matched to a gene: 9.

This clone was found once. This sequence joins TRBV7-2 and TRBJ1-5, with D possibly matching TRBD1 (5 bases). The CDR3 has 17 amino acids. CDR1 is SGHTA and CDR2 is FQGNSA in the germline V gene. Trimming stripped 2 bases from V and 7 bases from J, with 21 bases between. In DNA form, the CDR3 reads TGTGCCAGCAGCTTAAACGGGAATTTGGGGGTTGGACAGCCCCAGCATTTT. This encodes CASSLNGNLGVGQPQHF.

Details on this clone: The sample carries other DNA sequences with the same CDR3. The chain uses TRBV5-1 and TRBJ2-3, with unresolved D. This CDR3 region has 15 residues. The V and J ends lost 0 bases and 0 bases respectively, with 8 bases between them. Looked up from germline, CDR1 is SGHRS and CDR2 is YFSETQ. Written as DNA, the CDR3 is TGCGCCAGCAGCTTGGGGGCAGTGAGCACAGATACGCAGTATTTT. Translating it yields CASSLGAVSTDTQYF.

The V and J genes are TRBV11-2 and TRBJ2-5; 8 bases map to TRBD2. CDR1 is SGHAT and CDR2 is FQNNGV in the germline V gene. The CDR3 is 18 amino acids. Trimming removed 5 bases from V and 2 bases from J; junction bases left unmatched: 16. The CDR3 loop is CASSQDLAGGRKQETQYF. In nucleotides, the CDR3 is TGTGCCAGCAGCCAAGATTTGGCGGGGGGACGTAAACAAGAGACCCAGTACTTC.